This is a list of T cell receptor beta chains from one sample in a study of blood T cell repertoires in COVID-19. Here immunoSEQ multiplex PCR was the method, and the copy in TCRdb shows in-frame clones only, minus some. The sample carries fewer than 400,000 clones, approximately 90% recorded once. The sample comprised PBMCs or T cells enriched from blood (not recorded which). Every receptor here comes from a woman in her 50s who had recovered from COVID-19. Both conserved end residues are part of each CDR3. A D gene is named only where the DNA matches it firmly. The size of a clone is reported for some rows only, either as once, few or many, or as a class for expanded clones.

>TRBV6-5|TRBJ1-2|TRBD1|-
CASSYRTGGHYGYTF
TGTGCCAGCAGTTACAGGACAGGGGGCCACTATGGCTACACCTTC
>TRBV3-1/TRBV3-2|TRBJ2-1|-|-
CASSQTVRGEQFF
TGTGCCAGCAGCCAGACAGTTCGAGGTGAGCAGTTCTTC
>TRBV29-1|TRBJ1-1|-|few
CSVVQGWNTEAFF
TGCAGCGTCGTACAGGGCTGGAACACTGAAGCTTTCTTT
>TRBV18|TRBJ2-7|TRBD1|-
CASSPDRVFEQYF
TGTGCCAGCTCACCCGACAGGGTCTTCGAGCAGTACTTC
>TRBV7-9|TRBJ2-7|TRBD1|-
CASSLAPGTGYYEQYF
TGTGCCAGCAGCTTAGCTCCCGGGACAGGGTACTACGAGCAGTACTTC
>TRBV18|TRBJ1-2|-|-
CASSPSGGSYGYTF
TGTGCCAGCTCACCTTCGGGGGGAAGTTACGGCTACACCTTC
>TRBV5-5|TRBJ2-1|-|-
CASSLLKGVRAEQFF
TGTGCCAGCAGCCTACTGAAGGGGGTGCGAGCGGAGCAGTTCTTC
>TRBV7-9|TRBJ2-3|TRBD2|-
CASSSWTSTPGTDTQYF
TGTGCCAGCAGCTCATGGACTAGCACCCCTGGGACAGATACGCAGTATTTT
>TRBV29-1|TRBJ1-5|TRBD1|once
CSVLGGAGGQPQHF
TGCAGCGTCTTAGGGGGCGCGGGAGGTCAGCCCCAGCATTTT
>TRBV4-2|TRBJ2-1|TRBD2|-
CASSQETSGGGNEQFF
TGTGCCAGCAGCCAAGAAACTAGCGGGGGAGGCAATGAGCAGTTCTTC
>TRBV7-8|TRBJ2-6|-|few
CASSLITGTFSGANVLTF
TGTGCCAGCAGCTTAATCACAGGCACCTTCTCTGGGGCCAACGTCCTGACTTTC
>TRBV11-2|TRBJ2-2|TRBD1|-
CASSYNRGTGELFF
TGTGCCAGCAGCTATAACAGGGGAACCGGGGAGCTGTTTTTT
>TRBV7-9|TRBJ1-5|-|-
CASSLGVQPQHF
TGTGCCAGCAGCTTGGGAGTGCAGCCCCAGCATTTT
>TRBV7-2|TRBJ1-3|TRBD1|-
CASSYRQGFTGNTIYF
TGTGCCAGCAGCTACCGACAGGGGTTTACTGGAAACACCATATATTTT
>TRBV19|TRBJ1-2|-|-
CASRGGLLLGYTF
TGTGCCAGTAGGGGTGGGCTTCTCCTTGGCTACACCTTC
>TRBV6-5|TRBJ1-5|-|-
CATSNGGPQHF
TGTGCCACCAGTAACGGAGGGCCCCAGCATTTT
>TRBV30|TRBJ1-3|-|-
CAWAGERRSGNTIYF
TGTGCCTGGGCGGGGGAAAGGCGCTCTGGAAACACCATATATTTT
>TRBV5-1|TRBJ2-1|TRBD1|-
CASSLRGGDEQFF
TGCGCCAGCAGCTTGAGAGGGGGCGATGAGCAGTTCTTC